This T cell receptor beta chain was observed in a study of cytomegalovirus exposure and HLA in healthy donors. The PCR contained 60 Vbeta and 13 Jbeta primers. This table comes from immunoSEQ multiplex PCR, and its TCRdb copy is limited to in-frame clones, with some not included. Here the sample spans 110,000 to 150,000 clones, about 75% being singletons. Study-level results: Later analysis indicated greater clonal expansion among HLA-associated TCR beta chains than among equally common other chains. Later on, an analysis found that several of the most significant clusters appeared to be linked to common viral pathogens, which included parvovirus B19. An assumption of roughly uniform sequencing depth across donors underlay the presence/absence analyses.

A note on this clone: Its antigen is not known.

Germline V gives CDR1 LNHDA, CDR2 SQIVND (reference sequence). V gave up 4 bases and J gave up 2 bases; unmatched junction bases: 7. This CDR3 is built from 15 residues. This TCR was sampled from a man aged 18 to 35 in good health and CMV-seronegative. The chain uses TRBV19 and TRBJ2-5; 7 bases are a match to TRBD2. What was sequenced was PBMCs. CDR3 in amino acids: CASSNGGSRQETQYF. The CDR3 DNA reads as TGTGCCAGTAGTAATGGCGGGAGTAGGCAAGAGACCCAGTACTTC.